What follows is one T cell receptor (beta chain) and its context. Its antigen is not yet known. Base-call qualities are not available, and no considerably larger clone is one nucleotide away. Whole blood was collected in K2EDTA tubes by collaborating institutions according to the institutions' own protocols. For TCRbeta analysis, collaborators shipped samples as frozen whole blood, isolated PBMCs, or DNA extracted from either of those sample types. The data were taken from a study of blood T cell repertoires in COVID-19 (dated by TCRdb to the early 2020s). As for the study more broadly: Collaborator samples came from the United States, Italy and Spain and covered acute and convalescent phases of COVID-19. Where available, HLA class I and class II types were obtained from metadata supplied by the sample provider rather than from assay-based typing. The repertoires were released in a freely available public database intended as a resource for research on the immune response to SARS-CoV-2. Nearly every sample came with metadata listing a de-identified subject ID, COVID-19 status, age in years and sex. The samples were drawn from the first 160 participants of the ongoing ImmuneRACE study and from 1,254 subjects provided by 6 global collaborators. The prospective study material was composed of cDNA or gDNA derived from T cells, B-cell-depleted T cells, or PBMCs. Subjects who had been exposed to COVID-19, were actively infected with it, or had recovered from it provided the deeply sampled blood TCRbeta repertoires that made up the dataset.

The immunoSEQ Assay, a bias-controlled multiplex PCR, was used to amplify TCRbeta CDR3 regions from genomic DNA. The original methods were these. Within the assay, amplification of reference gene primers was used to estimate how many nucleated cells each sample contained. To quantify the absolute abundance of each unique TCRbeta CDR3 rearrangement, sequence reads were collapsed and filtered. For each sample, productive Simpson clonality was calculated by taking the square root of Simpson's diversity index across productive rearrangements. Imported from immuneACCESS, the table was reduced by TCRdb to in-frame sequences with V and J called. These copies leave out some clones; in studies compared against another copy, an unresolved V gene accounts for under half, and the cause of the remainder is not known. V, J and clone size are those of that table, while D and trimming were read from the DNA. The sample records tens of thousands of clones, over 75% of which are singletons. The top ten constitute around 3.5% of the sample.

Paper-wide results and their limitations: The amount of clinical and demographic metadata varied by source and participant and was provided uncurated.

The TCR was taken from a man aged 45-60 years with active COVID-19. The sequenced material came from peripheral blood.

The CDR3 reads as follows: CASASGDRGYEQYF. The sequenced DNA is TGTGCCAGCGCCTCCGGGGACAGGGGTTACGAGCAGTACTTC. This chain joins TRBV6-5 to TRBJ2-7; the central 10 bases match TRBD1. At the junction V is shortened by 8 bases and J by 4 bases; bases outside the gene matches: 8. The CDR3 runs 14 residues from the cysteine to the phenylalanine. Left in the record is the CDR3 DNA by itself, 42 bases read in frame from the first base. From the germline V gene, CDR1 is MNHEY and CDR2 is SVGAGI.